These 14 T cell receptor beta chains share one sample of origin, sequenced in a study of T-cell memory formation after mild COVID-19. TCRdb recomputed calls from the 5' RACE reads with MiXCR, one row per CDR3 protein. The sample consists of fewer than 200,000 distinct CDR3 sequences, about a fifth of them appearing once. Sequenced input: PBMCs or a T cell subset sorted from them (not recorded which). The receptors shown here come from an adult woman who had mild COVID-19 (a few samples of this study predate the infection). Cell type and time point are not known.

V is TRBV4-2 and J is TRBJ2-7; 9 bases are shared with TRBD1. CDR1 LGHNA and CDR2 YNFKEQ come from the germline V gene. The CDR3 contains 17 residues. With 0 bases clipped from V and 0 bases from J, the junction kept 6 bases outside the gene matches. CDR3 protein: CASSQDAGQGISYEQYF. In DNA, the CDR3 is TGTGCCAGCAGCCAAGACGCCGGACAGGGGATCTCCTACGAGCAGTACTTC.

This clonotype was recorded a few times. This chain uses TRBV10-3 with TRBJ2-5; TRBD2 is a possible D gene (6 bases). CDR1 and CDR2 (germline): ENHRY, SYGVKD. V lost 2 bases, J lost 2 bases, and 12 bases lay in between. CDR3 size: 15 residues. DNA of the CDR3: TGTGCCATCAGTGAGACGGGAGAGGGGCAAGAGACCCAGTACTTC. It translates to CAISETGEGQETQYF.

The chain recombines TRBV5-1 with TRBJ2-7; maybe TRBD2 (6 bases). Germline assignment: CDR1 SGHRS and CDR2 YFSETQ. This CDR3 spans 15 amino acids. The germline V and J ends were trimmed by 1 base and 5 bases, with 16 bases remaining between them. Here the CDR3 DNA reads TGCGCCAGCAGCTTGAACGTGGAGGGAGAGGACGAGCAGTACTTC. It specifies CASSLNVEGEDEQYF.

V usage is TRBV30 and J usage is TRBJ2-5, with a weak D call TRBD2 (6 bases). The CDR3 length is 15 residues. Per the germline V gene, CDR1 is GTSNPN and CDR2 is SVGIG (reference sequence). V lost 0 bases and J 7 bases, leaving 18 bases between the germline ends. For the CDR3, the DNA is TGTGCCTGGAGTGTAAGAGAAGGACTACCAGGGACCCAGTACTTC. It encodes CAWSVREGLPGTQYF. Filled out from reference TRBV30 and TRBJ2-5, the complete variable domain reads SQTIHQWPATLVQPVGSPLSLECTVEGTSNPNLYWYRQAAGRGLQLLFYSVGIGQISSEVPQNLSASRPQDRQFILSSKKLLLSDSGFYLCAWSVREGLPGTQYFGPGTRLLVL.

The chain has TRBV29-1 and TRBJ1-2; D gene unclear. There are 12 residues in the CDR3. Germline CDR1 is SQVTM and CDR2 is ANQGSEA. The ends were cut back, 1 base at V and 3 bases at J, with 6 bases in the middle. The chain's CDR3 is CSVEARDYGYTF. For the CDR3, the DNA is TGCAGCGTTGAAGCAAGGGACTATGGCTACACCTTC.

The chain carries TRBV7-9 and TRBJ2-3, with D perhaps matching TRBD1 (6 bases). The CDR3 is made up of 19 amino acids. Germline V gene sequence: CDR1 SEHNR, CDR2 FQNEAQ (reference sequence). V lost 4 bases and J lost 0, with 23 bases in between. CDR3 bases: TGTGCCAGCAGCTCGCTCCGGAAAATTGACAGGCCTAGCACAGATACGCAGTATTTT. This sequence encodes CASSSLRKIDRPSTDTQYF.

This clonotype was seen once. This chain links TRBV24-1 with TRBJ1-1; TRBD1 might be the D (6 bases). Germline V gives CDR1 KGHDR, CDR2 SFDVKD. This CDR3 is 11 amino acids long. V was cut by 3 bases and J by 12 bases, with 10 bases left in between. Written as DNA, the CDR3 is TGTGCCACCAGTGATGGGGGCTTGACTTTCTTT. Protein: CATSDGGLTFF.

The J gene is TRBJ1-1, the V gene TRBV6-8; D is unclear. V was pared by 1 base and J by 11 bases, with 14 bases between. There are 13 residues in the CDR3. CDR1 and CDR2 from the germline V gene are MNHGY and SAAAGT. CDR3 nucleotides: TGTGCCAGCAGTTACTGGAGGCGCGGGTCGGCTTTCTTT. This sequence encodes CASSYWRRGSAFF.

The V call is TRBV3-1, the J call TRBJ1-5; D is uncertain. The V gene lost 4 bases and the J gene lost 4 bases, with 14 bases spanning the gap. Germline loops: CDR1 LGHDT, CDR2 YNNKEL (reference sequence). The CDR3 is 15 residues long. CDR3 residues: CASSPELSGNQPQHF. The CDR3 region has the DNA TGTGCCAGCAGCCCAGAATTGAGTGGGAATCAGCCCCAGCATTTT.

The chain uses TRBV5-1 and TRBJ2-2; D may be TRBD1 or TRBD2 (5 bases each). CDR1 SGHRS and CDR2 YFSETQ come from the germline V gene. This CDR3 spans 14 amino acids. Between the trimmed V and J ends, which lost 0 bases and 4 bases, there was a span of 7 bases. The CDR3 nucleotides are TGCGCCAGCAGCTTGGCTGGGGGCACCGGGGAGCTGTTTTTT. Translated, it gives CASSLAGGTGELFF.

The V call is TRBV12-3 or TRBV12-4, the J call TRBJ2-5; 10 positions match TRBD2. The CDR3 has 13 residues. The trim removed 7 bases at V and 9 bases at J, leaving 8 bases unmatched. The CDR3 DNA is TGTGCCAGCAATATAGCGGGAGGCTCGCCCCAGTACTTC. It yields the protein CASNIAGGSPQYF.

The rearrangement uses TRBV5-6 and TRBJ2-1, with D perhaps being TRBD1 or TRBD2 (5 bases each). Per germline, CDR1 SGHDT and CDR2 YYEEEE. The CDR3 covers 14 residues. Trimming removed 9 bases at V and 4 bases at J, with 17 bases between. CDR3 region: CATSGAGNYNEQFF. The CDR3 DNA sequence: TGTGCCACCTCTGGGGCGGGTAATTACAATGAGCAGTTCTTC.

The V gene is TRBV27, the J gene TRBJ1-1; D unresolved. CDR1 is MNHEY, CDR2 SMNVEV, per germline (reference sequence). The CDR3 totals 12 residues. V dropped 4 bases and J dropped 5 bases, with 8 bases sitting between them. CDR3 nucleotides: TGTGCCAGCAGTTCCCCATCAACTGAAGCTTTCTTT. Encoded protein: CASSSPSTEAFF.

This clonotype was observed a few times. This rearrangement joins TRBV27 to TRBJ2-7, with D unresolved. Trimming pared 3 bases from V and 4 bases from J, leaving 22 bases between. The germline gives CDR1 MNHEY, CDR2 SMNVEV (reference sequence). The CDR3 is made up of 17 amino acids. Here the CDR3 DNA reads TGTGCCAGCAGTTTGTCATCCCCCCCAGTCTCCTCATACGAGCAGTACTTC. It is translated as CASSLSSPPVSSYEQYF.